One sample yielded the 5 T cell receptor beta chains listed below, sequenced in a study of T-cell reconstitution after alpha-beta-depleted transplantation in children (dated by TCRdb to about 2016). The sample's treatment or condition, from its label and the paper: allogeneic hematopoietic cell transplantation with graft depleted of TCRalphabeta T cells and CD19 B cells. To prepare the library, PCR was applied. Data came from an Illumina HiSeq 2500. To normalize quantification of the TCRbeta repertoire, the TCR libraries were built with molecular barcoding that relied on unique molecular identifiers. TCRdb reworked the public reads: Q25 trimming with fastp, MiXCR clone assembly, productive beta chains retained. Rows with a matching CDR3 protein are joined into one entry that keeps the most common DNA and genes. The table for this sample lists some 260,000 distinct CDR3 sequences; more than 20% of them were counted only once. The top ten clonotypes cover 4.5% to 5.5% of the sample.

Sequencing was performed on PBMCs, mostly from graft donor cells, taken 360 days after TCRalphabeta/CD19-depleted stem cell transplant. These receptors originate from a female patient aged 2 to 10 who had a stem cell transplant for congenital amegakaryocytic thrombocytopenia, so the T cells may come from the graft donor.

Notes on this clonotype: A much larger clone differs by one base, so this may be a read error. The chain carries TRBV12-3 or TRBV12-4 and TRBJ2-3; D call uncertain. V was shortened by 11 bases and J by 2 bases, with 11 bases between the two germline ends. The CDR3 is 12 amino acids. The CDR3, as DNA: TGTGCCGGCACCATAAACACAGATACGCAGTATTTT. Translated: CAGTINTDTQYF.

This clonotype was seen only a few times. The J gene is TRBJ1-2, the V gene TRBV7-9, with D tentatively TRBD1 (5 bases). V was shortened by 5 bases and J by 2 bases, with 9 bases between the two germline ends. The CDR3 covers 13 residues. Germline V gene sequence: CDR1 SEHNR, CDR2 FQNEAQ (reference sequence). Here the CDR3 reads CASSPGRNYGYTF. The CDR3 DNA is TGTGCCAGCAGCCCGGGACGGAACTATGGCTACACCTTC.

This chain uses TRBV4-3 with TRBJ2-3; TRBD1 matches at 10 bases. The J segment lost 5 bases and the V segment lost 3 bases, leaving 8 bases of the junction unmatched. The V gene's germline CDR1 is LGHNA and CDR2 YSLEER. CDR3 size: 16 residues. The CDR3 sequence: CASSQLTGTGEDTQYF. Here the CDR3 DNA reads TGCGCCAGCAGCCAGCTCACCGGGACAGGGGAAGATACGCAGTATTTT.

V and J are TRBV12-3 or TRBV12-4 and TRBJ2-1, with 9 bases that match TRBD2. This CDR3 has 13 amino acids. V lost 9 bases to trimming and J lost 7 bases; unmatched junction nucleotides: 7. The CDR3 loop is CARVSGRRNEQFF. The CDR3 nucleotides are TGTGCCAGGGTTAGCGGGAGACGGAATGAGCAGTTCTTC.

This chain joins TRBV9 and TRBJ2-3; TRBD2 agrees at 12 bases. With V trimmed by 4 bases and J by 0 bases, 6 bases remained unmatched. Germline V gene sequence: CDR1 SGDLS, CDR2 YYNGEE. CDR3 length: 17 residues. The CDR3 is CASSRGLAGTSTDTQYF. CDR3 nucleotides: TGTGCCAGCAGCCGGGGACTAGCGGGTACTAGCACAGATACGCAGTATTTT.